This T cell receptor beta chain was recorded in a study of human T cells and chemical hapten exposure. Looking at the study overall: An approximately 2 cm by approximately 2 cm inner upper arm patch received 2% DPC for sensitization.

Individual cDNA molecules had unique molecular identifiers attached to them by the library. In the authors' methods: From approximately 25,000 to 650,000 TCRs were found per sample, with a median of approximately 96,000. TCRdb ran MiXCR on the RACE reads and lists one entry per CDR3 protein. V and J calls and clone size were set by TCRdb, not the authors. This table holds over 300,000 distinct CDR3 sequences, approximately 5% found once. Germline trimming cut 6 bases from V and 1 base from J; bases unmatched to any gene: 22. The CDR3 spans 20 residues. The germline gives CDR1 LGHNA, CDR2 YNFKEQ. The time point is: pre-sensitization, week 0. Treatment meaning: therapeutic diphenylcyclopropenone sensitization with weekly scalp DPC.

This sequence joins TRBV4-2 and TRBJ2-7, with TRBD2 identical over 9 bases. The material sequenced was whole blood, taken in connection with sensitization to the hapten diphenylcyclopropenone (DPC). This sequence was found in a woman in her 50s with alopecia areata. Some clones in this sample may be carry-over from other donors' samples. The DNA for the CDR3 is TGTGCCAGCAGTTTTCCCCCAGACGGCTCGCGGGAGGGTCGTTCCTACGAGCAGTACTTC. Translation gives CASSFPPDGSREGRSYEQYF.